Listed below are T cell receptor beta chains from one sample, sequenced in a study of blood T cell repertoires in COVID-19. Clones were read by immunoSEQ multiplex PCR, and TCRdb kept only the in-frame ones, dropping some. Of about 480,000 clones listed, around 88% are singletons. Sequenced input: peripheral blood. The receptors stem from a woman in her forties or fifties with COVID-19, enrolled during active disease. Both conserved end residues are part of each CDR3. Each record gives: J gene, D gene, V gene, clone size, CDR3 protein, CDR3 DNA. The D gene is left open where the match is weak. Only some rows state a clone size, as once, few, many or a class for expanded clones.

TRBJ1-2 | TRBD1 | TRBV2 | . | CASNDARGTGHGYTF | TGTGCCAGCAACGACGCTCGTGGGACAGGGCATGGCTACACCTTC
TRBJ1-2 | . | TRBV5-1 | once | CASSFDYSAGGYTF | TGCGCCAGCAGTTTTGATTATTCGGCAGGCGGCTACACCTTC
TRBJ2-4 | TRBD1 | TRBV7-9 | . | CASSLGVGQEKNIQYF | TGTGCCAGCAGCTTAGGCGTTGGACAGGAAAAAAACATTCAGTACTTC
TRBJ1-4 | . | TRBV30 | . | CAWSWGATNEKLFF | TGTGCCTGGAGTTGGGGGGCAACTAATGAAAAACTGTTTTTT
TRBJ1-1 | TRBD1 | TRBV7-3 | . | CASSLMTGGNTEAFF | TGTGCCAGCAGCTTAATGACAGGGGGAAACACTGAAGCTTTCTTT
TRBJ1-1 | . | TRBV18 | . | CASSPQAGVISAEAFF | TGTGCCAGCTCACCACAGGCAGGGGTCATAAGCGCTGAAGCTTTCTTT
TRBJ2-1 | . | TRBV2 | . | CASRGYRVGSYNEQFF | TGTGCCAGCAGAGGTTACAGGGTCGGTTCCTACAATGAGCAGTTCTTC
TRBJ2-1 | TRBD2 | TRBV9 | . | CASSPESGGSSYNEQFF | TGTGCCAGCAGCCCCGAATCGGGGGGGAGCTCCTACAATGAGCAGTTCTTC
TRBJ1-2 | TRBD1 | TRBV19 | . | CASSARQGGYGYTF | TGTGCCAGTAGTGCCCGACAGGGTGGATATGGCTACACCTTC
TRBJ1-1 | TRBD1 | TRBV18 | . | CATTGGDNTEAFF | TGTGCCACTACAGGGGGCGATAACACTGAAGCTTTCTTT
TRBJ1-2 | . | TRBV7-9 | once | CASSLVLGHGYTF | TGTGCCAGCAGCTTAGTCCTGGGCCATGGCTACACCTTC
TRBJ2-7 | . | TRBV2 | . | CASATRASSYEQYF | TGTGCCAGCGCGACCAGGGCGTCATCGTACGAGCAGTACTTC
TRBJ2-7 | TRBD2 | TRBV11-3 | . | CASSSLAGVPGEQYF | TGTGCCAGCAGCTCCTTAGCGGGGGTCCCCGGCGAGCAGTACTTC
TRBJ2-7 | TRBD1 | TRBV19 | . | CASSGGTGREQYF | TGTGCCAGTAGTGGGGGGACAGGGCGCGAGCAGTACTTC
TRBJ2-2 | . | TRBV2 | . | CASGDDRSNGELFF | TGTGCCAGCGGGGATGACAGGTCCAACGGGGAGCTGTTTTTT
TRBJ2-3 | TRBD1 | TRBV7-9 | . | CASSGDRRDTQYF | TGTGCCAGCAGCGGGGACAGGAGGGATACGCAGTATTTT
TRBJ2-1 | . | TRBV30 | . | CAWSELQQFF | TGTGCCTGGAGTGAACTACAGCAGTTCTTC
TRBJ2-2 | TRBD1 | TRBV7-9 | . | CASSPRQGTGELFF | TGTGCCAGCAGCCCACGACAGGGAACCGGGGAGCTGTTTTTT
TRBJ2-7 | . | TRBV30 | . | CAWEGRFGGSEQYF | TGTGCCTGGGAGGGTCGATTTGGGGGGTCCGAGCAGTACTTC
TRBJ2-5 | TRBD2 | TRBV5-4 | . | CASSFPTGGQETQYF | TGTGCCAGCAGCTTCCCAACGGGGGGGCAGGAGACCCAGTACTTC
TRBJ1-3 | . | TRBV27 | . | CASSPLQGKSNTIYF | TGTGCCAGCAGCCCGCTCCAGGGTAAATCGAACACCATATATTTT
TRBJ1-2 | . | TRBV18 | . | CASSPRTGLGGYTF | TGTGCCAGCTCACCACGGACTGGTCTAGGTGGCTACACCTTC
TRBJ2-3 | TRBD2 | TRBV30 | . | CALKRGATDTQYF | TGTGCCTTGAAGCGGGGGGCCACAGATACGCAGTATTTT
TRBJ1-5 | . | TRBV19 | few | CASSIAADYQPQHF | TGTGCCAGTAGTATCGCGGCAGATTATCAGCCCCAGCATTTT
TRBJ1-2 | . | TRBV28 | . | CASSFPADSSGPSGGYTF | TGTGCCAGCAGTTTTCCGGCGGACAGCAGTGGCCCCTCGGGGGGCTACACCTTC
TRBJ2-7 | TRBD1 | TRBV6-6 | . | CASSQGGMYEQYF | TGTGCCAGCAGTCAAGGGGGCATGTACGAGCAGTACTTC
TRBJ1-1 | . | TRBV5-1 | . | CASSQTGTEAFF | TGCGCCAGCAGCCAGACAGGCACTGAAGCTTTCTTT
TRBJ2-2 | . | TRBV5-4 | . | CASTSGKGSLTGELFF | TGTGCCAGCACCTCTGGGAAGGGGTCACTAACCGGGGAGCTGTTTTTT
TRBJ2-1 | TRBD2 | TRBV7-2 | . | CASSLRVAGGNEQFF | TGTGCCAGCAGCTTGAGAGTAGCGGGGGGGAATGAGCAGTTCTTC
TRBJ2-5 | TRBD1 | TRBV24-1 | once | CATRRTGEETQYF | TGTGCCACCAGGCGGACAGGGGAAGAGACCCAGTACTTC
TRBJ2-3 | TRBD1 | TRBV14 | once | CASSDRVTDTQYF | TGTGCCAGCAGCGACAGGGTTACAGATACGCAGTATTTT
TRBJ1-1 | TRBD1 | TRBV5-6 | . | CASHRGNTEAFF | TGTGCCAGCCACAGGGGTAACACTGAAGCTTTCTTT
TRBJ1-2 | . | TRBV13 | . | CASSAGGGARGYTF | TGTGCCAGCAGCGCCGGCGGAGGGGCGCGGGGCTACACCTTC